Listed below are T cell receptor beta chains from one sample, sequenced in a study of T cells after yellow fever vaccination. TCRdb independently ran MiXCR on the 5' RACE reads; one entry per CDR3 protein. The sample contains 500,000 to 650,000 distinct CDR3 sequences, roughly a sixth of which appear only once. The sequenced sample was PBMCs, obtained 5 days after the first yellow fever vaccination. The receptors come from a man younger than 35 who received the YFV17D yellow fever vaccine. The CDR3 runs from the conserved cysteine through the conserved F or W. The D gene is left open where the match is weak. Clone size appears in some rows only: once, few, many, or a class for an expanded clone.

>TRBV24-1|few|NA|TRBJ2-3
CATTEDESDTQYF
TGTGCCACCACGGAAGACGAGTCAGATACGCAGTATTTT
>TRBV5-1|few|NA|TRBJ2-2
CASNSGAHPGELFF
TGCGCCAGCAATTCGGGGGCGCATCCCGGGGAGCTGTTTTTT
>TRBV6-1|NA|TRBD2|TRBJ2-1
CASSSRLAGDNEQFF
TGTGCCAGCAGCTCTAGACTAGCGGGGGACAATGAGCAGTTCTTC
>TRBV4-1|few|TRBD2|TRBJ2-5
CASSQTRGLAGNQETQYF
TGCGCCAGCAGCCAAACTCGAGGACTAGCGGGTAACCAAGAGACCCAGTACTTC
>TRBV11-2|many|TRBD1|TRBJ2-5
CASSARTGQETQYF
TGTGCCAGCAGCGCCCGGACAGGGCAAGAGACCCAGTACTTC
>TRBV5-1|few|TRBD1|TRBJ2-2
CASRSGTASNTGELFF
TGCGCCAGCAGATCCGGGACAGCATCGAACACCGGGGAGCTGTTTTTT
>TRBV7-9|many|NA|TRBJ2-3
CASSFSPGSSTDTQYF
TGTGCCAGCAGCTTTTCTCCCGGGTCTAGCACAGATACGCAGTATTTT
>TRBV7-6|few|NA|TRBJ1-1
CASSLNGKAFF
TGTGCCAGCAGCTTGAATGGGAAGGCTTTCTTT
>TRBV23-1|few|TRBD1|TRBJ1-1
CASSQSPTGGTEAFF
TGCGCCAGCAGTCAATCGCCGACAGGGGGGACTGAAGCTTTCTTT
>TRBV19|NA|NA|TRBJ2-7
CASSIAPAYGPYEQYF
TGTGCCAGTAGTATAGCTCCGGCGTACGGACCCTACGAGCAGTACTTC
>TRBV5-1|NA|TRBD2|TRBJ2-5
CASRSPGGGQETQYF
TGCGCCAGCAGGTCTCCCGGGGGGGGCCAGGAGACCCAGTACTTC
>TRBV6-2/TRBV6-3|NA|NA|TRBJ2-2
CATQTPTVGTGELFF
TGTGCCACCCAGACACCTACGGTCGGCACCGGGGAGCTGTTTTTT
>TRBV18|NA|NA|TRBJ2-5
CASSPGLEGMETQYF
TGTGCCAGCTCACCTGGGTTGGAGGGAATGGAGACCCAGTACTTC
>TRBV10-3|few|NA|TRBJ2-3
CAISDWGETDTQYF
TGTGCCATCAGTGATTGGGGGGAAACAGATACGCAGTATTTT
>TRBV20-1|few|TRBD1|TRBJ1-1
CSAIQGTGDTEAFF
TGCAGTGCGATCCAGGGGACAGGGGACACTGAAGCTTTCTTT
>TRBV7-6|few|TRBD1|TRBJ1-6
CASSLTLRDRDSPLHF
TGTGCCAGCAGCCTTACGCTCCGGGACAGGGATTCACCCCTCCACTTT
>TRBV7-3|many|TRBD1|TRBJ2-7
CASSGTGEYEQYF
TGTGCCAGCTCCGGGACAGGGGAGTACGAGCAGTACTTC
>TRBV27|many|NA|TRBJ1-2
CASSSRGGYTF
TGTGCCAGCAGTTCAAGGGGGGGCTACACCTTC
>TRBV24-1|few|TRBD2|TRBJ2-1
CATSVLGGGSYNEQFF
TGTGCCACCAGTGTCCTCGGCGGGGGCTCCTACAATGAGCAGTTCTTC
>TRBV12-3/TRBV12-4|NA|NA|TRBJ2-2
CASSFWDANTGELFF
TGTGCCAGCAGTTTTTGGGACGCGAACACCGGGGAGCTGTTTTTT
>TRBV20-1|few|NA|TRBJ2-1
CSARGQQGSSYNEQFF
TGCAGTGCTAGAGGGCAGCAAGGGAGCTCCTACAATGAGCAGTTCTTC
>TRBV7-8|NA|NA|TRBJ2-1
CASSRGQGSSYNEQFF
TGTGCCAGCAGCCGGGGGCAGGGGAGCTCCTACAATGAGCAGTTCTTC
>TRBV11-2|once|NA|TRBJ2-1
CASSFSSTDLWDYNEQFF
TGTGCCAGCAGCTTCTCCTCGACCGACCTCTGGGACTACAATGAGCAGTTCTTC
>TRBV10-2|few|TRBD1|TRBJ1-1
CASIPGTGSLPVRTEAFF
TGCGCCAGCATCCCCGGGACAGGATCCCTCCCGGTGCGCACTGAAGCTTTCTTT
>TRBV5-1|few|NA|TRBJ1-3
CASSLPEAGNTIYF
TGCGCCAGCAGCTTGCCAGAAGCGGGAAACACCATATATTTT
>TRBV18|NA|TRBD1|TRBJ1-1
CASSSTTGAGPEAFF
TGTGCCAGCTCATCAACTACAGGGGCAGGCCCTGAAGCTTTCTTT
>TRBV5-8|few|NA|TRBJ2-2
CASSRFLGPTGELFF
TGTGCCAGCAGCCGATTTTTGGGCCCCACCGGGGAGCTGTTTTTT
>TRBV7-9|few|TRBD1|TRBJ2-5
CASSPTGTGYGTQYF
TGTGCCAGCAGCCCGACCGGGACAGGGTACGGGACCCAGTACTTC
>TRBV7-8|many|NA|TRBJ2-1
CASSLSPGNEQFF
TGTGCCAGCAGCTTATCCCCAGGGAATGAGCAGTTCTTC
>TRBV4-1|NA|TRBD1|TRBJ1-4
CASSHPDRGGEKLFF
TGCGCCAGCAGCCATCCCGACAGGGGGGGCGAAAAACTGTTTTTT
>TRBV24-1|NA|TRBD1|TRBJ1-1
CATSDSRDRGRKGTEAFF
TGTGCCACCAGTGATTCCCGGGACAGGGGGAGAAAGGGGACTGAAGCTTTCTTT
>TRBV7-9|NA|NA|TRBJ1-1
CASGTPEAFF
TGTGCCAGCGGGACTCCCGAAGCTTTCTTT
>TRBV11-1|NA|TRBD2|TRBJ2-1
CASSVARRDGSGAYNEQFF
TGTGCCAGCAGCGTAGCCAGGAGGGATGGTAGCGGGGCTTACAATGAGCAGTTCTTC
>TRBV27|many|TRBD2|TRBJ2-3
CAARSGGAADTQYF
TGTGCCGCCCGAAGCGGGGGGGCCGCAGATACGCAGTATTTT
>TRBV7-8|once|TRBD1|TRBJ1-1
CASSSRQGRNTEAFF
TGTGCCAGCAGCTCCCGACAGGGGCGGAACACTGAAGCTTTCTTT
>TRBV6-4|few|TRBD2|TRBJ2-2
CASSDSTSGGTGELFF
TGTGCCAGCAGTGACTCAACTAGCGGGGGCACCGGGGAGCTGTTTTTT
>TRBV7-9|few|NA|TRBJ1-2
CASSPEGRYGYTF
TGTGCCAGCAGCCCAGAGGGCCGGTATGGCTACACCTTC
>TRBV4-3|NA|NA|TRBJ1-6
CASSQSGGRASSYNSPLHF
TGCGCCAGCAGCCAATCGGGGGGACGGGCTAGCTCCTATAATTCACCCCTCCACTTT
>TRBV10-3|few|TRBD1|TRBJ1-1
CAISEGTGEAFF
TGTGCCATCAGTGAAGGGACAGGGGAAGCTTTCTTT
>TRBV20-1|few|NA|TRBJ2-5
CSAPGNRAQETQYF
TGCAGTGCCCCCGGCAACAGGGCCCAAGAGACCCAGTACTTC
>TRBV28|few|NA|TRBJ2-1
CASSWDSDYNEQFF
TGTGCCAGCAGTTGGGATAGCGATTACAATGAGCAGTTCTTC
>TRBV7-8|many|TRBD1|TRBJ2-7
CASQGDSATYEQYF
TGTGCCAGCCAGGGGGACAGCGCAACCTACGAGCAGTACTTC
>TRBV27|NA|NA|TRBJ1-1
CASSLPMNTEAFF
TGTGCCAGCAGCCTACCCATGAACACTGAAGCTTTCTTT
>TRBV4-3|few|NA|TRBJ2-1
CASSQEVGEVGEQFF
TGCGCCAGCAGCCAAGAAGTTGGAGAAGTAGGGGAGCAGTTCTTC
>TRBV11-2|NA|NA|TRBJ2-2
CASSLAGRSRTGELFF
TGTGCCAGCAGCTTAGCCGGACGGTCGAGGACCGGGGAGCTGTTTTTT
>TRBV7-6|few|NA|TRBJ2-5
CASSLARRARGETQYF
TGTGCCAGCAGCTTAGCGCGGAGAGCCCGAGGAGAGACCCAGTACTTC
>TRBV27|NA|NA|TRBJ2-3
CASSWGAGDTQYF
TGTGCCAGCAGTTGGGGGGCTGGAGATACGCAGTATTTT
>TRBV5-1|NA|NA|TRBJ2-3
CASSYRSCTDTQYF
TGCGCCAGCAGCTATAGAAGCTGCACAGATACGCAGTATTTT